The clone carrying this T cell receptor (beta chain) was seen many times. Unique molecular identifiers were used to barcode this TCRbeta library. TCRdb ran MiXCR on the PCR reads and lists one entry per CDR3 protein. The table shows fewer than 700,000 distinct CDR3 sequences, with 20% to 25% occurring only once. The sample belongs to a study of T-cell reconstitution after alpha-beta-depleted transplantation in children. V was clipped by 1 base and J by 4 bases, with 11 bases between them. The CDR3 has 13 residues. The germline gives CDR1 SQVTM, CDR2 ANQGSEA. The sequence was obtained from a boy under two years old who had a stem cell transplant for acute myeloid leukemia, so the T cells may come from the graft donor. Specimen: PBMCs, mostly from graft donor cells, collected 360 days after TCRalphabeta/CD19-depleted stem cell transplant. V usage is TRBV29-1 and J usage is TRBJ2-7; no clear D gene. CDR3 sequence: CSVEAADTYEQYF. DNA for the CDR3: TGCAGCGTTGAAGCCGCTGACACGTACGAGCAGTACTTC.